The T cell receptor beta chain under discussion was sequenced for a study of blood T cell repertoires in COVID-19. Study in general: PBMCs, B-cell-depleted T cells, or T cells provided the cDNA or gDNA that made up the material.

This CDR3 is 16 amino acids long. The V and J ends lost 0 bases and 8 bases respectively, with 17 bases between them. Germline V gene lookup returns CDR1 SGHTA and CDR2 FQGNSA. Data came from immunoSEQ multiplex PCR; TCRdb stores just in-frame clones and leaves some out. This table has 400,000 to 450,000 clones, about 88% appearing once. In Seattle, patients joined the study during active infection and were tracked longitudinally. The sample comprised peripheral blood. This clonotype originated in a woman aged 40 to 50 with COVID-19, enrolled during active disease. This rearrangement joins TRBV7-2 to TRBJ1-3, with D possibly matching TRBD1 (5 bases). CDR3 in DNA: TGTGCCAGCAGCTTAGCGGGCGTGGCCGCGGGGGACACCATATATTTT. Amino acid sequence: CASSLAGVAAGDTIYF.